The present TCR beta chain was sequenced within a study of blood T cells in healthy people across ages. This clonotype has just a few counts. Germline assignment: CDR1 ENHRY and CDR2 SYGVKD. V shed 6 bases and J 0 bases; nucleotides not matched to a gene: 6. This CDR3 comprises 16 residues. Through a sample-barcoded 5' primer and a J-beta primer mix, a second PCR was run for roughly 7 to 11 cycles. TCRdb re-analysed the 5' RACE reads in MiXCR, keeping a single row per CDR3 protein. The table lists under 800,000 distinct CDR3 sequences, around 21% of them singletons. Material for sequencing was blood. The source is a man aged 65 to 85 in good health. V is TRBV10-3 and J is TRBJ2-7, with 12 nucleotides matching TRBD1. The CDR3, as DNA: TGTGCCATCAGCCAGGGACAGGGGGCGAGCTCCTACGAGCAGTACTTC. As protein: CAISQGQGASSYEQYF.